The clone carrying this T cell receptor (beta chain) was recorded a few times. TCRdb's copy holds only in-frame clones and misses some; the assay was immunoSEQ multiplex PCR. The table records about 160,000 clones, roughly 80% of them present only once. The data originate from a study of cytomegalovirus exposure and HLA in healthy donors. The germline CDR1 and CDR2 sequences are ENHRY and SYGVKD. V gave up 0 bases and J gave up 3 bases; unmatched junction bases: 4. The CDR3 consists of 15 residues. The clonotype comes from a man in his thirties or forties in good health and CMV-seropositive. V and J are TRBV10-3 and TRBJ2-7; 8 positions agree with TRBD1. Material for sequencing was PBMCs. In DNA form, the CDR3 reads TGTGCCATCAGTGAGTCGGGGGACAGGAGCTACGAGCAGTACTTC. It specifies CAISESGDRSYEQYF.